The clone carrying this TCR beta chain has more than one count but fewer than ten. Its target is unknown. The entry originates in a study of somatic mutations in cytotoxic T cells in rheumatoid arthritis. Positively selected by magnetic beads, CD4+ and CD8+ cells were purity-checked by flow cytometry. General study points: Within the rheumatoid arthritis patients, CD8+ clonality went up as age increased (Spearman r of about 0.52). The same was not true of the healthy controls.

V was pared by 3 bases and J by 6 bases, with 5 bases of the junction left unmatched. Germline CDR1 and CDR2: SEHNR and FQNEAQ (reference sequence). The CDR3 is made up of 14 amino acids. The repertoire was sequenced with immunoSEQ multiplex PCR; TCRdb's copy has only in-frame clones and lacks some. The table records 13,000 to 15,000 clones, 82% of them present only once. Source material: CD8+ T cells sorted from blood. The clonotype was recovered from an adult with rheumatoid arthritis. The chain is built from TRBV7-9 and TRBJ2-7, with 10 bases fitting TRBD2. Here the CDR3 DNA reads TGTGCCAGCAGCTTGGGGCTAGCGGGAGTCGAGCAGTACTTC. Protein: CASSLGLAGVEQYF.